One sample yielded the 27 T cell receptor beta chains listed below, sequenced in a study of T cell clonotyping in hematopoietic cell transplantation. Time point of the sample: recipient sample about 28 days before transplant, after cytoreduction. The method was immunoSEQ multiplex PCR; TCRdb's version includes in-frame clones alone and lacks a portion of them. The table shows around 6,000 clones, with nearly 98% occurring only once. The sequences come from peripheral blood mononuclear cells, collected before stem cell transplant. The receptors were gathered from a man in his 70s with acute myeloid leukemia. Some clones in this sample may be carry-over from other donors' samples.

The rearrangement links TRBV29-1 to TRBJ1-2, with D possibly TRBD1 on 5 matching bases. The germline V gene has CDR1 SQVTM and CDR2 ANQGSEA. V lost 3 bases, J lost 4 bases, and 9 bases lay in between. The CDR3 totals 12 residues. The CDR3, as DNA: TGCAGCGTTGAGAGGGGTGGCTATGGCTACACCTTC. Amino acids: CSVERGGYGYTF.

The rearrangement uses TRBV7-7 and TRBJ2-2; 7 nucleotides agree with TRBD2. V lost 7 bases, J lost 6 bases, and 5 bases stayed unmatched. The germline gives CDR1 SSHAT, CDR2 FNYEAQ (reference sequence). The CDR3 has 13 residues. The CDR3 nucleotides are TGTGCCAGCACCCCGACTAGCCCCGGGGAGCTGTTTTTT. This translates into CASTPTSPGELFF.

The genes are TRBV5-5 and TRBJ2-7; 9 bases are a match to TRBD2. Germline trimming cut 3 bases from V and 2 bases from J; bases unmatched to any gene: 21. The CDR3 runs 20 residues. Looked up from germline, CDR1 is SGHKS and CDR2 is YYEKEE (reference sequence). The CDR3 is CASSYQGGSGSVGWTYEQYF. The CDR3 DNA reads TGTGCCAGCAGCTACCAGGGTGGTAGCGGGAGTGTGGGTTGGACCTACGAGCAGTACTTC.

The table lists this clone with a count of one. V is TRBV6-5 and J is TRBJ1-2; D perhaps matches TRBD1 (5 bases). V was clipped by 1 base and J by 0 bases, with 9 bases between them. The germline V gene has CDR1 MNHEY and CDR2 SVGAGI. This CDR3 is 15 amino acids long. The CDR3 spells CASSYWDGANYGYTF. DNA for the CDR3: TGTGCCAGCAGTTACTGGGACGGAGCTAACTATGGCTACACCTTC.

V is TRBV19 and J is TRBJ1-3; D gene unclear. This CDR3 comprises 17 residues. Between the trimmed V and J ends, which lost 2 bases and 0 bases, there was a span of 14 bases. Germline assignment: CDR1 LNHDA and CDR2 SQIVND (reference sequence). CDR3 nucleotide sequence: TGTGCCAGTAGTATAAGGGATGCGTTCTACTCTGGAAACACCATATATTTT. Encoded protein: CASSIRDAFYSGNTIYF.

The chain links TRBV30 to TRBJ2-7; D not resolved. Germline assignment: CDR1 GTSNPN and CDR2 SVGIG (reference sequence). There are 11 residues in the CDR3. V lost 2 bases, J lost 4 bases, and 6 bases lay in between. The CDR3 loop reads CAWSSYYEQYF. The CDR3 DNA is TGTGCCTGGAGTTCCTATTACGAGCAGTACTTC. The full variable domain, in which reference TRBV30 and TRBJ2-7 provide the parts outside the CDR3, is SQTIHQWPATLVQPVGSPLSLECTVEGTSNPNLYWYRQAAGRGLQLLFYSVGIGQISSEVPQNLSASRPQDRQFILSSKKLLLSDSGFYLCAWSSYYEQYFGPGTRLTVT.

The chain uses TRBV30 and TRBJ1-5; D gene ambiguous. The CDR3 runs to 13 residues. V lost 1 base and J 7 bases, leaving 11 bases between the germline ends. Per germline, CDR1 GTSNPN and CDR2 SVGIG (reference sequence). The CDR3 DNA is TGTGCCTGGAGTGCCCGGGGAGAGCAGCCCCAGCATTTT. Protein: CAWSARGEQPQHF.

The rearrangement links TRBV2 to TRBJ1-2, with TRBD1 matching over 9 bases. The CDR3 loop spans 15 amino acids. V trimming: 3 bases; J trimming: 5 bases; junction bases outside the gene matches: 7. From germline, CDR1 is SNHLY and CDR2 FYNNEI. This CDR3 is CASSDGQGNRYGYTF. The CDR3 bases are TGTGCCAGCAGTGACGGACAGGGGAATAGGTATGGCTACACCTTC.

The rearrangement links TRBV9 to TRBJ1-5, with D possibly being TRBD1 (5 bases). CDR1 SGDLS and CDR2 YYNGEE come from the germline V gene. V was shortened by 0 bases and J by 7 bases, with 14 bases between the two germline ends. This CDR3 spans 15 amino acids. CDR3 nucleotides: TGTGCCAGCAGCGTAGGTCCACAGGCAAGCCAGCCCCAGCATTTT. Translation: CASSVGPQASQPQHF.

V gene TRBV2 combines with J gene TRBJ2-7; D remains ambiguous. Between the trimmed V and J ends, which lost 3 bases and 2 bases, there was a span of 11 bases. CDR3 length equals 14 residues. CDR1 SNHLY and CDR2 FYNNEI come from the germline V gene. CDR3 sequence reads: CASSDGQATYEQYF. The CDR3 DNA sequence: TGTGCCAGCAGTGATGGGCAGGCTACCTACGAGCAGTACTTC.

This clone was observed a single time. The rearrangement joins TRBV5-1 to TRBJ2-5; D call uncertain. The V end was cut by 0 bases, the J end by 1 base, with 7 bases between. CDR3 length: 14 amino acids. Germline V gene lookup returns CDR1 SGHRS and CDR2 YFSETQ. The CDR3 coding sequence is TGCGCCAGCAGCTTGGATCCGGGCCAAGAGACCCAGTACTTC. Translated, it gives CASSLDPGQETQYF. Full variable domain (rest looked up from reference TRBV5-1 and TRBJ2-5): KAGVTQTPRYLIKTRGQQVTLSCSPISGHRSVSWYQQTPGQGLQFLFEYFSETQRNKGNFPGRFSGRQFSNSRSEMNVSTLELGDSALYLCASSLDPGQETQYFGPGTRLLVL.

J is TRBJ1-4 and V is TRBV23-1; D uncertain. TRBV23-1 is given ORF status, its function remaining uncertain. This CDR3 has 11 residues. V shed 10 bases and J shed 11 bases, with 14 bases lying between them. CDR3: CANPPAGKLFF. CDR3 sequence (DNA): TGCGCCAACCCCCCAGCCGGTAAACTGTTTTTT.

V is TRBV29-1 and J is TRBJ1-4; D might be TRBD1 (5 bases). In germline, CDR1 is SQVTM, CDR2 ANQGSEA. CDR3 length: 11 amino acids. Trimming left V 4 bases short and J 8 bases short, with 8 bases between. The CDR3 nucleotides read TGCAGCGTTGTGGGGGGAGAAAAACTGTTTTTT. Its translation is CSVVGGEKLFF. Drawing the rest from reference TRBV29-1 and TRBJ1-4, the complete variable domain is SAVISQKPSRDICQRGTSLTIQCQVDSQVTMMFWYRQQPGQSLTLIATANQGSEATYESGFVIDKFPISRPNLTFSTLTVSNMSPEDSSIYLCSVVGGEKLFFGSGTQLSVL.

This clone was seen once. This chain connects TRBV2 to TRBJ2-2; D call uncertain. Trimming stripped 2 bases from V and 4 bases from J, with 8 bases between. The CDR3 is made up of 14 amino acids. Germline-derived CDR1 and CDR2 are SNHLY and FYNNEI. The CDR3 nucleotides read TGTGCCAGCAGTGAACTGGGTAGCACCGGGGAGCTGTTTTTT. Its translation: CASSELGSTGELFF.

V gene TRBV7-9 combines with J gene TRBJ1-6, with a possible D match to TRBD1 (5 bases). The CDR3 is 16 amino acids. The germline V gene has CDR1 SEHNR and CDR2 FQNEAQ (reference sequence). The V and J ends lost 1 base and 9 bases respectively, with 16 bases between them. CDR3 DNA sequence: TGTGCCAGCAGCTTAGGATCTGGGGGGGGTGGTTCACCCCTCCACTTT. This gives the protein CASSLGSGGGGSPLHF. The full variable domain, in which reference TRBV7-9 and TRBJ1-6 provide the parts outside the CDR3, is DTGVSQNPRHKITKRGQNVTFRCDPISEHNRLYWYRQTLGQGPEFLTYFQNEAQLEKSRLLSDRFSAERPKGSFSTLEIQRTEQGDSAMYLCASSLGSGGGGSPLHFGNGTRLTVT.

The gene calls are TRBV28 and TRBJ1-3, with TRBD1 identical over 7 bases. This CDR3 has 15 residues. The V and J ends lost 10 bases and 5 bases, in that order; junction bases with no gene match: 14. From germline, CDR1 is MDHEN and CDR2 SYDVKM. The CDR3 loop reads CATETPGGYRNTIYF. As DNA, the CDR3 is TGTGCCACCGAAACTCCAGGGGGTTATCGAAACACCATATATTTT.

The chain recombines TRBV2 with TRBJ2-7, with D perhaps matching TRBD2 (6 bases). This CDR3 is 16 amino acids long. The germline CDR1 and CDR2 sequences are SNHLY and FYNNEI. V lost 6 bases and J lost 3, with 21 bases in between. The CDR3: CASSPRDFALDYEQYF. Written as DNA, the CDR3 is TGTGCCAGCAGCCCAAGGGACTTCGCTTTGGACTACGAGCAGTACTTC.

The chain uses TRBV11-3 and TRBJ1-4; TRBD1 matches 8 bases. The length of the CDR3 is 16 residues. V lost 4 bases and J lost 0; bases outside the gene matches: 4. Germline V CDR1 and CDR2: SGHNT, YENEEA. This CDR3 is CASSYRTGTTNEKLFF. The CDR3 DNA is TGTGCCAGCAGCTATAGGACAGGGACAACTAATGAAAAACTGTTTTTT.

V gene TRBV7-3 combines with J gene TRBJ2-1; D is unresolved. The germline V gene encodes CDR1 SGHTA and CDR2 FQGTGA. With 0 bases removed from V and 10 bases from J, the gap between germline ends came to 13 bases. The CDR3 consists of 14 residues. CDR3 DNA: TGTGCCAGCAGCTTAACGTTGGAGCAGAGCGAGCAGTTCTTC. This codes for CASSLTLEQSEQFF.

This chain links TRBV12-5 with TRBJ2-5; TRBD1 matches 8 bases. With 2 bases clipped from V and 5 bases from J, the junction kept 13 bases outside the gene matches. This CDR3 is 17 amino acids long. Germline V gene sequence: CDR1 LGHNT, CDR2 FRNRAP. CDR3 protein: CASGLSRTGSSRETQYF. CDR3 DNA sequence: TGTGCTAGTGGTTTGTCAAGGACAGGGTCCAGCCGGGAGACCCAGTACTTC.

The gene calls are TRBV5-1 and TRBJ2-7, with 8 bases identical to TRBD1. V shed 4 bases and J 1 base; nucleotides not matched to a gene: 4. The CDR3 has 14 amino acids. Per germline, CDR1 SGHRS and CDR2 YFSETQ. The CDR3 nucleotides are TGCGCCAGCAGCCCAGGGGGCCAGTCCTACGAGCAGTACTTC. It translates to CASSPGGQSYEQYF.

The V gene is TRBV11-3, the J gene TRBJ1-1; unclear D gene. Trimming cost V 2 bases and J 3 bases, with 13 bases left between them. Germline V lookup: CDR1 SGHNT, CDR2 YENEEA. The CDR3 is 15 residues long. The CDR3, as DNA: TGTGCCAGCAGCTTATCCCTCCCCTGGGACACTGAAGCTTTCTTT. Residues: CASSLSLPWDTEAFF.

As DNA, the CDR3 is TGCGCCAGCAGCCCTCACGTACTAGCGGGGGAGGATACGCAGTATTTT. It specifies CASSPHVLAGEDTQYF. The V gene is TRBV4-1, the J gene TRBJ2-3, with 11 bases identical to TRBD2. From germline, CDR1 is MGHRA and CDR2 YSYEKL. With 4 bases clipped from V and 6 bases from J, the junction kept 9 bases outside the gene matches. The CDR3 length is 16 residues.

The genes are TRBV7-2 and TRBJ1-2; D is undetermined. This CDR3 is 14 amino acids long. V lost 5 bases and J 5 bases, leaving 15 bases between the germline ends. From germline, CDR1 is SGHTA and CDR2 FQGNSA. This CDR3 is CASSPSKSYYGYTF. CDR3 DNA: TGTGCCAGCAGCCCCTCCAAGTCCTATTATGGCTACACCTTC.

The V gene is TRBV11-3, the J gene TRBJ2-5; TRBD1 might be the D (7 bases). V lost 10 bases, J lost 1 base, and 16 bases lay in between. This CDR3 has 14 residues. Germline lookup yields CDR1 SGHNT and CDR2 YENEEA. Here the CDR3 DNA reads TGTGCCACCCGACAGGGACTGGCCCAAGAGACCCAGTACTTC. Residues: CATRQGLAQETQYF.

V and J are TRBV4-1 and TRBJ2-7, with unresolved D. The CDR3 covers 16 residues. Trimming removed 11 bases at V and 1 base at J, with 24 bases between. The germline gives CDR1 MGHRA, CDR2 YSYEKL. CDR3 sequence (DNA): TGCGCCTCTACGTTGTTCCCTGGGGAAAGTTCCTACGAGCAGTACTTC. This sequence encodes CASTLFPGESSYEQYF.

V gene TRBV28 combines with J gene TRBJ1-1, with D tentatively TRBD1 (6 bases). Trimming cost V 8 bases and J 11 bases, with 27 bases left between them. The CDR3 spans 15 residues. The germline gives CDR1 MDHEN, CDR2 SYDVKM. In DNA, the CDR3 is TGTGCCAGCTCACTAACAGGGTTGAGATCGACACGGGCTTTCTTT. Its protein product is CASSLTGLRSTRAFF.